This T cell receptor (beta chain) was identified during a study of beta chain features in type 1 diabetes. Comment on this clone: Antigen unknown.

Findings and limits, study-wide: The VDJ junctions of type 1 diabetes patients carried fewer insertions and more deletions.

Unmatched junction bases numbered 4, after V lost 6 bases and J lost 0 bases. This CDR3 comprises 15 residues. From germline, CDR1 is MNHEY and CDR2 SVGAGI. Purity exceeding 95% was reached by all sorted populations. The whole isolated RNA underwent reverse transcription, so sequencing captured expressed TCRB transcripts. Some clones are missing from TCRdb's copy, which holds only in-frame ones; the method was immunoSEQ multiplex PCR. The table has hundreds of thousands of clones, around 12% seen once. This TCR came from a man younger than 30 in good health. Sequencing input: naive CD4+ T cells from blood. This chain connects TRBV6-5 to TRBJ2-1; 8 positions match TRBD2. In nucleotides, the CDR3 is TGTGCCAGCAGAGATAGCGGGACCTCCTACAATGAGCAGTTCTTC. It translates to CASRDSGTSYNEQFF.